One and the same sample provided the 3 T cell receptor beta chains below, sequenced in a study of T-cell reconstitution after alpha-beta-depleted transplantation in children. Molecular barcoding with unique molecular identifiers was used for the TCRbeta library. TCRdb analysed the PCR reads with MiXCR anew, one entry per CDR3 protein. Among roughly 500,000 distinct CDR3 sequences listed, approximately 20% were seen once. This specimen was PBMCs from the stem cell graft donor, taken from the stem cell graft. The receptors were sampled from a human donor who donated a stem cell graft to a child with acute lymphoblastic leukemia.

The chain combines TRBV6-5 with TRBJ2-2; D possibly corresponds to TRBD2 (7 bases). Trimming removed 4 bases from V and 4 bases from J, with 19 bases in between. Germline loops: CDR1 MNHEY, CDR2 SVGAGI. The CDR3 covers 17 residues. The CDR3 sequence: CASSFTGGLMGTGELFF. CDR3 in DNA: TGTGCCAGCAGTTTTACGGGGGGCCTTATGGGCACCGGGGAGCTGTTTTTT.

This sequence joins TRBV24-1 and TRBJ2-1; 11 nucleotides line up with TRBD2. Germline CDR1 KGHDR, CDR2 SFDVKD. Trimming took 4 bases from V and 6 from J; bases not matched to a gene: 7. The CDR3 length is 16 residues. CDR3 DNA: TGTGCCACCAGTGACCGTAGCGGGAGGGCCGGCAATGAGCAGTTCTTC. It codes for CATSDRSGRAGNEQFF.

This chain uses TRBV5-1 with TRBJ2-1; 7 bases align to TRBD2. The V gene end was trimmed by 0 bases and the J gene end by 2 bases; junction bases not matched to a gene: 8. The germline CDR1 and CDR2 sequences are SGHRS and YFSETQ. The CDR3 is 17 amino acids. CDR3 bases: TGCGCCAGCAGCTTGGTGGTTGGGGCGGGAGCCTACAATGAGCAGTTCTTC. Protein sequence: CASSLVVGAGAYNEQFF.